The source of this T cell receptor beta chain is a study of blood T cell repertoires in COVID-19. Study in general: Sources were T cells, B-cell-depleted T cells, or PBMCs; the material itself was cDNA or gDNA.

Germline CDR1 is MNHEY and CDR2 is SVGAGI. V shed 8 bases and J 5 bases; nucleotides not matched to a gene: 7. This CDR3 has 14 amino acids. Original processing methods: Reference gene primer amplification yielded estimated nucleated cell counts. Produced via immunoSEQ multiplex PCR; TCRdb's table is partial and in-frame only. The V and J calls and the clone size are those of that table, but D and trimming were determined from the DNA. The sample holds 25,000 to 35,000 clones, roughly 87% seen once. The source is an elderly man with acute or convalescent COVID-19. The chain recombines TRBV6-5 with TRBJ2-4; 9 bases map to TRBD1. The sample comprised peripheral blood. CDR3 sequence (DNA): TGTGCCAGCCGAAGGGACAGGGAGGAAAACATTCAGTACTTC. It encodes CASRRDREENIQYF.